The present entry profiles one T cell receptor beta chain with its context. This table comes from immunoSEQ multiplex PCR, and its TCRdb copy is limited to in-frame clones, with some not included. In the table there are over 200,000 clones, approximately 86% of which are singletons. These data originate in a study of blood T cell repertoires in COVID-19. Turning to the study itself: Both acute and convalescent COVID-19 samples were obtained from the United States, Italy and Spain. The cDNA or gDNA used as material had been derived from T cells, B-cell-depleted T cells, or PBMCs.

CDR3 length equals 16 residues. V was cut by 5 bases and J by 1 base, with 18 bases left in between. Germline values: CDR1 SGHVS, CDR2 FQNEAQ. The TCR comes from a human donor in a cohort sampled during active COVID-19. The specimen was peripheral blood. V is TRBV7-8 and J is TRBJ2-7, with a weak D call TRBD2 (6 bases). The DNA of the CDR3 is TGTGCCAGCAGCACCCCGGACGAGGAGGGGTCCTACGAGCAGTACTTC. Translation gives CASSTPDEEGSYEQYF.